This TCR beta chain was captured by sequencing in a study of cytomegalovirus exposure and HLA in healthy donors. The germline V gene encodes CDR1 MDHEN and CDR2 SYDVKM. The CDR3 is made up of 14 amino acids. V dropped 4 bases and J dropped 3 bases, with 13 bases sitting between them. A remark on this clone: The target antigen is unknown. This CDR3 fails to terminate in the conserved phenylalanine or tryptophan, so it likely reflects a read error.

Amplification used 60 Vbeta primers and 13 Jbeta primers. Assay used: immunoSEQ multiplex PCR; TCRdb lists only in-frame clones, some missing. The sample includes roughly 130,000 clones, 55% to 75% of them seen just once. Study conclusions and caveats: For presence/absence analyses, sequencing depth was assumed to be roughly uniform across donors.

The sample consisted of PBMCs. The receptor was isolated from a young man in good health and CMV-seropositive. The rearrangement uses TRBV28 and TRBJ2-7; D is possibly TRBD2 (6 bases). The CDR3 nucleotides read TGTGCCAGCAGTTCCGGCGCGGGGAACTACGAGCAGTACCTC. It translates to CASSSGAGNYEQYL.